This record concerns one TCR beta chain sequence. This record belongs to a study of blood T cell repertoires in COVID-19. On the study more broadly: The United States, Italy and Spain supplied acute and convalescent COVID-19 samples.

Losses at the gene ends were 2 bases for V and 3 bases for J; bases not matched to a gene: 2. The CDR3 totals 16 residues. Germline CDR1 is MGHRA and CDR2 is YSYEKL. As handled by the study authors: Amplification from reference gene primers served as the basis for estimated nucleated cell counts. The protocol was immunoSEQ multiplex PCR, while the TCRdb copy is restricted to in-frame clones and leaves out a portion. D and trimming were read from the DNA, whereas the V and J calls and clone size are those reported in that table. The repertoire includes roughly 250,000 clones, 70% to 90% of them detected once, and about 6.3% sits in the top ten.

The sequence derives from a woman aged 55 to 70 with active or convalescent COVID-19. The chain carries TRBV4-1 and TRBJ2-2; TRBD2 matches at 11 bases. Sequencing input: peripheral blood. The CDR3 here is CASSQQLAGDTGELFF. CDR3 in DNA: TGCGCCAGCAGCCAACAACTAGCGGGAGACACCGGGGAGCTGTTTTTT.